The 9 T cell receptor beta chains below were found in one sample sequenced in a study of T cell repertoires in cytomegalovirus infection (dated by TCRdb to the late 2010s). For these TCRs, the target antigens are not known. The sample's treatment or condition label, in plain terms: in vitro stimulation with specific CMV peptide epitopes to enrich CMV-specific T cells. The instrument was an Illumina HiSeq 1500. TCRdb cleaned the public reads at Q25 with fastp, built clones with MiXCR and kept in-frame beta chains. Each CDR3 protein appears once, grouped with its most common genes and DNA. The sample data list roughly 800,000 distinct CDR3 sequences, and 25% to 30% of these were observed just once. Together, the top ten hold around 12% of the sample. The sequences come from cultured CD8+ T cells from PBMCs, collected from culture after CMV antigen stimulation. These receptors all come from a human donor in good health (CMV status not recorded). Some clones in this sample may be carry-over from other donors' samples.

The chain employs TRBV19 and TRBJ2-7, with D possibly being TRBD1 (5 bases). Germline V gene lookup returns CDR1 LNHDA and CDR2 SQIVND (reference sequence). V shed 2 bases and J shed 2 bases, with 13 bases lying between them. The CDR3 totals 15 residues. Written as DNA, the CDR3 is TGTGCCAGTAGTATAAGCCAAGACAGTACCTACGAGCAGTACTTC. It specifies CASSISQDSTYEQYF.

This clonotype was detected only once. This sequence joins TRBV13 and TRBJ1-5; D gene unclear. The CDR3 runs to 14 residues. The germline V gene has CDR1 PRHDT and CDR2 FYEKMQ (reference sequence). Trimming removed 0 bases from V and 5 bases from J, with 8 bases in between. DNA of the CDR3: TGTGCCAGCAGCTTAGGGCCCGACGATCAGCCCCAGCATTTT. As protein: CASSLGPDDQPQHF.

This sequence joins TRBV3-1 and TRBJ2-5; D possibly corresponds to TRBD1 (5 bases). The V end was cut by 3 bases, the J end by 4 bases, with 18 bases between. Germline V gene lookup returns CDR1 LGHDT and CDR2 YNNKEL (reference sequence). This CDR3 is built from 16 residues. The DNA of the CDR3 is TGTGCCAGCAGCCAGTTTATTGGGCCAAGGGGAGAGACCCAGTACTTC. This sequence encodes CASSQFIGPRGETQYF.

The CDR3 loop reads CASSQGTGDGYTF. CDR3 bases: TGTGCCAGCAGCCAAGGGACAGGGGATGGCTACACCTTC. The rearrangement links TRBV14 to TRBJ1-2, with 9 nucleotides matching TRBD1. V shed 1 base and J 6 bases; nucleotides not matched to a gene: 0. This CDR3 is built from 13 residues. Germline values: CDR1 SGHDN, CDR2 FVKESK.

V gene TRBV6-2 or TRBV6-3 combines with J gene TRBJ2-1; TRBD2 matches at 12 bases. The junction had 3 bases not matched to a gene; V was cut back by 2 bases and J by 7 bases. CDR1 is MNHEY and CDR2 is SVGEGT in the germline V gene. CDR3 length equals 15 residues. This CDR3 is CASSYLAGGQNEQFF. The CDR3 bases are TGTGCCAGCAGTTACCTAGCGGGGGGGCAGAATGAGCAGTTCTTC.

The chain has TRBV7-6 and TRBJ2-3; TRBD1 might be the D (5 bases). CDR1 and CDR2 (germline): SGHVS, FNYEAQ. The CDR3 length is 15 residues. Trimming cost V 2 bases and J 0 bases, with 9 bases left between them. In DNA, the CDR3 is TGTGCCAGCAGCTTAACAGGCTGGAGCACAGATACGCAGTATTTT. This codes for CASSLTGWSTDTQYF.

The chain has TRBV9 and TRBJ1-1, with TRBD1 matching 8 bases. This CDR3 is built from 13 residues. Germline trimming cut 2 bases from V and 3 bases from J; bases unmatched to any gene: 0. In germline, CDR1 is SGDLS, CDR2 YYNGEE. CDR3 amino acids: CASSVRGHTEAFF. The CDR3 DNA reads TGTGCCAGCAGCGTCAGGGGGCACACTGAAGCTTTCTTT. Together with reference TRBV9 and TRBJ1-1, the CDR3 gives the full variable domain: DSGVTQTPKHLITATGQRVTLRCSPRSGDLSVYWYQQSLDQGLQFLIQYYNGEERAKGNILERFSAQQFPDLHSELNLSSLELGDSALYFCASSVRGHTEAFFGQGTRLTVV.

This clonotype showed up just a few times. The gene calls are TRBV4-1 and TRBJ2-3; no reliable D call. V dropped 0 bases and J dropped 0 bases, with 10 bases sitting between them. This CDR3 is built from 16 residues. Per germline, CDR1 MGHRA and CDR2 YSYEKL. The CDR3 sequence is CASSQEYRPSTDTQYF. In DNA form, the CDR3 reads TGCGCCAGCAGCCAAGAGTACCGCCCAAGCACAGATACGCAGTATTTT.

CDR3 nucleotides: TGTGCCAGCAGTGCCCGAGGGAAAACTAATGAAAAACTGTTTTTT. Protein product: CASSARGKTNEKLFF. The V call is TRBV25-1, the J call TRBJ1-4; no reliable D call. CDR1 and CDR2 from the germline V gene are MGHDK and SYGVNS. The CDR3 spans 15 residues. Trimming took 4 bases from V and 1 from J, leaving 10 bases between them.